Presented here are 30 T cell receptor beta chains from one specimen sequenced in a study of blood T cell repertoires in COVID-19. The data were produced by immunoSEQ multiplex PCR, yet TCRdb's version contains in-frame clones alone and is incomplete. The sample records fewer than 150,000 clones, 88% being singletons. Input material: peripheral blood. All receptors derive from a human donor in a cohort sampled during active COVID-19.

This clone appeared a few times. This chain connects TRBV7-9 to TRBJ1-1; 11 bases agree with TRBD1. The CDR3 totals 14 residues. Germline V lookup: CDR1 SEHNR, CDR2 FQNEAQ (reference sequence). Germline trimming cut 8 bases from V and 3 bases from J; bases unmatched to any gene: 5. The CDR3 nucleotides are TGTGCCAGCTCATGGGACAGGGGGGACACTGAAGCTTTCTTT. Its protein is CASSWDRGDTEAFF.

The chain couples TRBV4-3 to TRBJ1-5; possible D gene TRBD1, 6 bases. Per the germline V gene, CDR1 is LGHNA and CDR2 is YSLEER. With 0 bases removed from V and 1 base from J, the gap between germline ends came to 16 bases. CDR3 length equals 18 residues. This CDR3 reads CASSQDPFPGESNQPQHF. CDR3 sequence (DNA): TGCGCCAGCAGCCAAGATCCTTTCCCAGGGGAAAGCAATCAGCCCCAGCATTTT.

This clone has more than one count but fewer than ten. The V and J genes are TRBV5-1 and TRBJ2-1; TRBD2 matches 8 bases. The CDR3 totals 15 residues. The germline V gene has CDR1 SGHRS and CDR2 YFSETQ. The V segment lost 6 bases and the J segment 6 bases; nucleotides outside the gene matches: 11. The DNA for the CDR3 is TGCGCCAGCACCCCAGCGGGGGCCGTCGGCAATGAGCAGTTCTTC. As protein: CASTPAGAVGNEQFF. Full variable domain (rest looked up from reference TRBV5-1 and TRBJ2-1): KAGVTQTPRYLIKTRGQQVTLSCSPISGHRSVSWYQQTPGQGLQFLFEYFSETQRNKGNFPGRFSGRQFSNSRSEMNVSTLELGDSALYLCASTPAGAVGNEQFFGPGTRLTVL.

The chain uses TRBV19 and TRBJ1-1, with 7 bases that match TRBD1. With V trimmed by 3 bases and J by 4 bases, 11 bases remained unmatched. The CDR3 is made up of 16 amino acids. Germline V gene lookup returns CDR1 LNHDA and CDR2 SQIVND (reference sequence). CDR3 nucleotides: TGTGCCAGTAGTATTAAGGGGGCCTTAGGGGGCACTGAAGCTTTCTTT. Protein sequence: CASSIKGALGGTEAFF.

This chain connects TRBV9 to TRBJ2-7; 12 bases are shared with TRBD1. Per the germline V gene, CDR1 is SGDLS and CDR2 is YYNGEE. J lost 2 bases, V lost 4 bases, and 4 bases had no gene match. The CDR3 runs to 15 residues. The CDR3 region has the DNA TGTGCCAGCAGCTCCCGGGACAGGGGGCCCTACGAGCAGTACTTC. This encodes CASSSRDRGPYEQYF. Full variable domain (remainder filled in from reference TRBV9 and TRBJ2-7): DSGVTQTPKHLITATGQRVTLRCSPRSGDLSVYWYQQSLDQGLQFLIQYYNGEERAKGNILERFSAQQFPDLHSELNLSSLELGDSALYFCASSSRDRGPYEQYFGPGTRLTVT.

The chain employs TRBV6-5 and TRBJ1-3; D is unclear. In germline, CDR1 is MNHEY, CDR2 SVGAGI. This CDR3 region has 15 residues. The V gene lost 7 bases and the J gene lost 0 bases, with 13 bases spanning the gap. The CDR3 bases are TGTGCCAGCAAGGATCAGGCCCTCTCTGGAAACACCATATATTTT. Its translation: CASKDQALSGNTIYF.

This clone appeared once. The genes are TRBV6-5 and TRBJ1-2, with D possibly TRBD1 on 6 matching bases. The V gene's germline CDR1 is MNHEY and CDR2 SVGAGI. The CDR3 sequence is 14 residues long. V was pared by 6 bases and J by 5 bases, with 16 bases between. The CDR3 DNA reads as TGTGCCAGCAGCACAGGGCAGGAAAGGTATGGCTACACCTTC. Encoded protein: CASSTGQERYGYTF.

This chain connects TRBV10-3 to TRBJ2-5, with TRBD2 matching over 9 bases. Germline V CDR1 and CDR2: ENHRY, SYGVKD. This CDR3 spans 15 amino acids. V lost 3 bases to trimming and J lost 5 bases; unmatched junction nucleotides: 7. The CDR3 nucleotides read TGTGCCATCAGTGATGCGGGGGGGGCGCGGGAGACCCAGTACTTC. Amino acid sequence: CAISDAGGARETQYF.

CDR3 coding DNA: TGTGCCAGCAGTTACGGGACAGGCACTAACACTGAAGCTTTCTTT. This codes for CASSYGTGTNTEAFF. The chain links TRBV6-5 to TRBJ1-1; TRBD1 agrees at 8 bases. This CDR3 has 15 amino acids. Losses at the gene ends were 2 bases for V and 2 bases for J; bases not matched to a gene: 4. Germline-derived CDR1 and CDR2 are MNHEY and SVGAGI.

The rearrangement uses TRBV7-6 and TRBJ1-6; TRBD1 agrees at 7 bases. The V gene end was trimmed by 3 bases and the J gene end by 10 bases; junction bases not matched to a gene: 12. CDR1 is SGHVS and CDR2 is FNYEAQ in the germline V gene. The CDR3 loop spans 16 amino acids. The CDR3 region is CASSLGPGQRLSPLHF. The DNA of the CDR3 is TGTGCCAGCAGCTTGGGACCGGGACAGCGTTTGTCACCCCTCCACTTT.

The genes are TRBV9 and TRBJ1-2, with a weak D call TRBD1 (5 bases). Trimming shortened V by 0 bases and J by 4 bases, and 16 bases separated the two germline ends. The germline CDR1 and CDR2 sequences are SGDLS and YYNGEE. The CDR3 is made up of 16 amino acids. CDR3 coding DNA: TGTGCCAGCAGCGTAGGTGGGGGGGGGACCCCCTATGGCTACACCTTC. Translating gives CASSVGGGGTPYGYTF.

The chain links TRBV7-7 to TRBJ2-4; 9 nucleotides line up with TRBD1. Germline CDR1 SSHAT, CDR2 FNYEAQ (reference sequence). This CDR3 has 16 residues. Losses at the gene ends were 5 bases for V and 3 bases for J; bases not matched to a gene: 8. Here the CDR3 DNA reads TGTGCCAGCAGCACGATAGGACAGGGGATCAAAAACATTCAGTACTTC. Encoded protein: CASSTIGQGIKNIQYF.

The rearrangement joins TRBV11-3 to TRBJ2-3; TRBD2 matches at 7 bases. The CDR3 extends over 14 amino acids. Losses at the gene ends were 5 bases for V and 1 base for J; bases not matched to a gene: 3. Germline V gives CDR1 SGHNT, CDR2 YENEEA. The CDR3 is CASSPTSGTDTQYF. The CDR3 DNA reads TGTGCCAGCAGCCCTACTAGCGGCACAGATACGCAGTATTTT.

This chain links TRBV4-1 with TRBJ2-5; 9 bases match TRBD2. Trimming took 4 bases from V and 5 from J; bases not matched to a gene: 5. The CDR3 contains 14 residues. Germline V gene data show CDR1 as MGHRA and CDR2 as YSYEKL. The CDR3 nucleotides are TGCGCCAGCAGCCTTAGAAGCGGGGGGGAGACCCAGTACTTC. It yields the protein CASSLRSGGETQYF.

This sequence joins TRBV27 and TRBJ2-3, with TRBD2 matching 10 bases. The germline V gene encodes CDR1 MNHEY and CDR2 SMNVEV (reference sequence). The CDR3 contains 16 residues. J lost 5 bases, V lost 1 base, and 6 bases had no gene match. CDR3 protein: CASSLWASGGVDTQYF. The DNA for the CDR3 is TGTGCCAGCAGTTTATGGGCTAGCGGGGGAGTAGATACGCAGTATTTT.

This clone was counted only a few times. V usage is TRBV3-1 (or the pseudogene TRBV3-2) and J usage is TRBJ2-7, with D possibly matching TRBD2 (6 bases). This CDR3 comprises 15 residues. V lost 3 bases to trimming and J lost 5 bases, with 17 bases between them. Per germline, CDR1 LGHDT and CDR2 YNNKEL (reference sequence). The CDR3 protein is CASSQGGTRNDEQYF. CDR3 bases: TGTGCCAGCAGCCAGGGGGGAACAAGAAACGACGAGCAGTACTTC.

The J gene is TRBJ2-1, the V gene TRBV30; possible D gene TRBD2, 5 bases. Germline V gives CDR1 GTSNPN, CDR2 SVGIG (reference sequence). The ends were cut back, 5 bases at V and 4 bases at J, with 15 bases in the middle. CDR3 length: 14 residues. The CDR3 loop is CAWRSGGPYNEQFF. Written as DNA, the CDR3 is TGTGCCTGGCGGAGCGGCGGCCCTTACAATGAGCAGTTCTTC.

V usage is TRBV29-1 and J usage is TRBJ1-1; D remains unclear. CDR3 size: 14 residues. V dropped 5 bases and J dropped 0 bases, with 13 bases sitting between them. Germline V gene data show CDR1 as SQVTM and CDR2 as ANQGSEA. The DNA of the CDR3 is TGCAGCGTTCAAATCAGGCGAATGAACACTGAAGCTTTCTTT. Translating it yields CSVQIRRMNTEAFF.

The CDR3 nucleotides read TGTGCCAGCAGCACCCGAGGCCGGGGTAATTCACCCCTCCACTTT. Translation gives CASSTRGRGNSPLHF. The V call is TRBV9, the J call TRBJ1-6; D gene uncertain. V was pared by 4 bases and J by 6 bases, with 14 bases between. This CDR3 region has 15 residues. Germline loops: CDR1 SGDLS, CDR2 YYNGEE.

CDR3: CASSISIPSNYGYTF. CDR3 DNA: TGTGCCAGTAGTATATCTATACCCTCTAACTATGGCTACACCTTC. The V call is TRBV19, the J call TRBJ1-2; D is unresolved. This CDR3 contains 15 residues. Germline-derived CDR1 and CDR2 are LNHDA and SQIVND (reference sequence). Trimming took 2 bases from V and 0 from J, leaving 10 bases between them.

The chain's CDR3 is CASSQAYRENTEAFF. The DNA for the CDR3 is TGCGCCAGCAGCCAAGCCTACAGGGAGAACACTGAAGCTTTCTTT. V is TRBV4-1 and J is TRBJ1-1; the D gene is possibly TRBD1 (6 bases). CDR1 is MGHRA, CDR2 YSYEKL, per germline. The CDR3 length is 15 residues. The ends were cut back, 1 base at V and 1 base at J, with 10 bases in the middle.

This chain joins TRBV3-1 (or the pseudogene TRBV3-2) and TRBJ2-3; the match to TRBD2 covers 8 bases. The CDR3 sequence is 15 residues long. The germline V gene has CDR1 LGHDT and CDR2 YNNKEL (reference sequence). V was pared by 3 bases and J by 4 bases, with 6 bases of the junction left unmatched. CDR3 nucleotide sequence: TGTGCCAGCAGCCAGGCGGGGGGCCATCCAGATACGCAGTATTTT. This codes for CASSQAGGHPDTQYF.

The chain couples TRBV6-5 to TRBJ1-6; weak D call: TRBD1 (5 bases). V shed 3 bases and J shed 9 bases, with 15 bases lying between them. Per the germline V gene, CDR1 is MNHEY and CDR2 is SVGAGI. There are 15 residues in the CDR3. The CDR3 DNA reads as TGTGCCAGCAGTTATTCACCCAGGGCGTCTTCACCCCTCCACTTT. Its translation is CASSYSPRASSPLHF.

The chain combines TRBV19 with TRBJ1-4; maybe TRBD1 (6 bases). The CDR3 contains 15 residues. V lost 5 bases, J lost 5 bases, and 15 bases lay in between. Germline V lookup: CDR1 LNHDA, CDR2 SQIVND (reference sequence). In DNA, the CDR3 is TGTGCCAGTAGTGCCCGGGACATATCCAATGAAAAACTGTTTTTT. This codes for CASSARDISNEKLFF.

This chain uses TRBV3-1 (or the pseudogene TRBV3-2) with TRBJ1-3; TRBD1 matches at 8 bases. CDR1 and CDR2 (germline): LGHDT, YNNKEL (reference sequence). This CDR3 has 15 amino acids. J gave up 4 bases and V 1 base, and 3 bases lay outside the gene matches. CDR3 region: CASSQVWTGGNTIYF. Here the CDR3 DNA reads TGTGCCAGCAGCCAAGTCTGGACAGGGGGAAACACCATATATTTT.

The chain is built from TRBV4-3 and TRBJ2-7; 13 positions agree with TRBD2. The CDR3 extends over 14 amino acids. Losses at the gene ends were 1 base for V and 6 bases for J; bases not matched to a gene: 0. Per the germline V gene, CDR1 is LGHNA and CDR2 is YSLEER. The CDR3 DNA follows: TGCGCCAGCAGCCAAGGACTAGCGGGGGGCGAGCAGTACTTC. Translating it yields CASSQGLAGGEQYF.

This clone was counted once. This sequence joins TRBV7-9 and TRBJ2-1, with D unresolved. The CDR3 totals 14 residues. Germline CDR1 is SEHNR and CDR2 is FQNEAQ (reference sequence). With 7 bases removed from V and 1 base from J, the gap between germline ends came to 11 bases. The CDR3 DNA reads TGTGCCAGCAAGACTGCCTTATCCTACAATGAGCAGTTCTTC. Translation: CASKTALSYNEQFF.

The rearrangement links TRBV4-1 to TRBJ1-2; 7 bases align to TRBD1. V lost 2 bases to trimming and J lost 7 bases; unmatched junction nucleotides: 10. Germline V CDR1 and CDR2: MGHRA, YSYEKL. The CDR3 is 15 residues long. The CDR3: CASSQKGGASGGYTF. The CDR3 DNA reads as TGCGCCAGCAGCCAAAAAGGGGGCGCGTCCGGTGGCTACACCTTC.

This rearrangement joins TRBV5-1 to TRBJ2-7, with D perhaps TRBD2 (6 bases). Trimming removed 4 bases at V and 5 bases at J, with 19 bases between. The germline V gene has CDR1 SGHRS and CDR2 YFSETQ. CDR3 length: 15 amino acids. The CDR3 reads CASSLLPGLFHEQYF. The CDR3 region has the DNA TGCGCCAGCAGCCTCCTCCCGGGACTTTTCCACGAGCAGTACTTC.

The sample holds one count of this clone. The rearrangement uses TRBV10-3 and TRBJ2-1; 7 nucleotides agree with TRBD2. Germline V lookup: CDR1 ENHRY, CDR2 SYGVKD. V was pared by 3 bases and J by 2 bases, with 7 bases of the junction left unmatched. CDR3 length: 16 amino acids. CDR3 bases: TGTGCCATCAGTGAATCGAGCGGGGCAGCCTACAATGAGCAGTTCTTC. This codes for CAISESSGAAYNEQFF.